The T cell receptor beta chain under discussion was sequenced for a study of early T cells in non-severe SARS-CoV-2 infection. Study at large: Sequencing of bulk RNA from unsorted whole blood was done, without chain pairing. Overall study results and limits: Using VDJdb, the matching emphasized anti-spike CD8 responses while missing private and CD4 specificities.

Trimming removed 6 bases from V and 4 bases from J; junction bases left unmatched: 15. CDR1 is KGHSH, CDR2 LQKENI, per germline. CDR3 length: 17 residues. Molecules of cDNA were individually given unique molecular identifiers that were attached to them. TCRdb independently ran MiXCR on the 5' RACE reads; one entry per CDR3 protein. The profile covers about 83,000 distinct CDR3 sequences, with about 14% appearing a single time and roughly 3% taken by the ten largest. This clonotype was observed at least ten times. What it binds is unknown. The gene calls are TRBV18 and TRBJ1-5; TRBD1 matches 7 bases. This clonotype originated in an adult who was a healthcare worker with PCR-confirmed SARS-CoV-2 infection or an uninfected control (not recorded which). Sequenced: whole blood. Written as DNA, the CDR3 is TGTGCCAGCTCGCGGGAGGAGAGGGGGCAAGGAAATCAGCCCCAGCATTTT. It codes for CASSREERGQGNQPQHF.